One and the same sample provided the 25 T cell receptor beta chains below, sequenced in a study of identical twins. TCRdb ran MiXCR on the 5' RACE reads and lists one entry per CDR3 protein. The table shows hundreds of thousands of distinct CDR3 sequences, with approximately 18% occurring only once. The same data also contributed to another study, on T cells expressing NK-cell markers.

Sequencing was done on a sample of PBMCs. The receptor source for this set is a woman younger than 30 in good health.

The chain employs TRBV11-3 and TRBJ2-1; possibly TRBD2 for D (6 bases). CDR3 length: 14 residues. The V and J ends lost 5 bases and 7 bases respectively, with 15 bases between them. CDR1 is SGHNT, CDR2 YENEEA, per germline. The CDR3 coding sequence is TGTGCCAGCAGCCCCGAAGGAGGGCGAAATGAGCAGTTCTTC. Residues: CASSPEGGRNEQFF.

J is TRBJ1-2 and V is TRBV20-1; D might be TRBD1 (5 bases). The CDR3 runs to 14 residues. The V gene lost 6 bases and the J gene lost 2 bases, with 16 bases spanning the gap. Germline V gives CDR1 DFQATT, CDR2 SNEGSKA (reference sequence). DNA for the CDR3: TGCAGTGCCCCACCCCCAGGGACCAACTATGGCTACACCTTC. Protein product: CSAPPPGTNYGYTF.

The rearrangement joins TRBV5-6 to TRBJ1-2; D unresolved. Germline lookup yields CDR1 SGHDT and CDR2 YYEEEE. The ends were cut back, 2 bases at V and 4 bases at J, with 15 bases in the middle. The CDR3 loop spans 15 amino acids. DNA for the CDR3: TGTGCCAGCAGCTTTGGATCCAAAGATACCTATGGCTACACCTTC. Translation: CASSFGSKDTYGYTF.

V usage is TRBV3-1 and J usage is TRBJ2-1; 8 bases align to TRBD2. The trim removed 4 bases at V and 4 bases at J, leaving 9 bases unmatched. The germline gives CDR1 LGHDT, CDR2 YNNKEL (reference sequence). The CDR3 spans 16 residues. CDR3 sequence: CASSPPPGLEYNEQFF. The CDR3 DNA reads as TGTGCCAGCAGCCCTCCCCCGGGACTAGAATACAATGAGCAGTTCTTC.

This clonotype was observed a handful of times. The genes are TRBV7-2 and TRBJ2-3, with a possible D match to TRBD1 (6 bases). V gave up 8 bases and J gave up 7 bases, with 10 bases separating them. The germline gives CDR1 SGHTA, CDR2 FQGNSA. The CDR3 consists of 11 residues. The CDR3 DNA sequence: TGTGCCAGCCTAGGGGGAAATACGCAGTATTTT. Protein: CASLGGNTQYF.

This clonotype came up a few times. The J gene is TRBJ2-5, the V gene TRBV13; D is unresolved. Germline V lookup: CDR1 PRHDT, CDR2 FYEKMQ (reference sequence). V lost 5 bases and J 0 bases, leaving 7 bases between the germline ends. This CDR3 has 13 amino acids. The DNA for the CDR3 is TGTGCCAGCAGCCTCGGAGACCAAGAGACCCAGTACTTC. Its translation is CASSLGDQETQYF.

This clonotype was counted a few times. The rearrangement joins TRBV15 to TRBJ2-1; 7 nucleotides match TRBD1. J was trimmed by 7 bases and V by 4 bases; bases with no gene match: 7. The CDR3 runs 14 residues. Germline V gene data show CDR1 as LNHNV and CDR2 as YYDKDF (reference sequence). The CDR3 loop is CATSTVGQLNEQFF. CDR3 bases: TGTGCCACCAGCACTGTGGGACAGTTAAATGAGCAGTTCTTC.

In this sample, this clonotype turned up a few times. The chain recombines TRBV5-1 with TRBJ2-7, with a possible D match to TRBD2 (5 bases). Trimming left V 0 bases short and J 7 bases short, with 11 bases between. The CDR3 is made up of 13 amino acids. Per the germline V gene, CDR1 is SGHRS and CDR2 is YFSETQ. CDR3 in DNA: TGCGCCAGCAGCTTGGGCGAGCGGATGGAGCAGTACTTC. Residues: CASSLGERMEQYF.

This clonotype was observed a handful of times. This rearrangement joins TRBV5-1 to TRBJ1-4, with 7 bases fitting TRBD1. V lost 1 base to trimming and J lost 11 bases; unmatched junction nucleotides: 8. Per germline, CDR1 SGHRS and CDR2 YFSETQ. The CDR3 contains 14 residues. DNA for the CDR3: TGCGCCAGCAGCTTGTTAGCCGGGGACAGCAAACTGTTTTTT. Its protein product is CASSLLAGDSKLFF.

The sample holds a few counts of this clonotype. This sequence joins TRBV6-1 and TRBJ2-1; possible D gene TRBD2, 6 bases. Trimming removed 7 bases at V and 1 base at J, with 14 bases between. CDR1 is MNHNS and CDR2 is SASEGT in the germline V gene. The CDR3 is made up of 15 amino acids. In DNA, the CDR3 is TGTGCCAGCAAAGTAGGCGGGATGTCCTACAATGAGCAGTTCTTC. The encoded protein is CASKVGGMSYNEQFF.

The V gene is TRBV10-3, the J gene TRBJ2-7; no clear D gene. V was pared by 3 bases and J by 5 bases, with 5 bases between. CDR3 length equals 11 residues. Germline V gives CDR1 ENHRY, CDR2 SYGVKD. The CDR3 nucleotides are TGTGCCATCAGTGACCCCCACGAGCAGTACTTC. It is translated as CAISDPHEQYF.

Only a few counts were recorded for this clonotype. The chain carries TRBV24-1 and TRBJ2-1, with D unclear. Per germline, CDR1 KGHDR and CDR2 SFDVKD. This CDR3 is 16 amino acids long. Deletions cut 4 bases from V and 8 bases from J, with 20 bases between. The CDR3 sequence: CATSDPQHSRADEQFF. The DNA of the CDR3 is TGTGCCACCAGTGACCCTCAACACAGTCGGGCCGATGAGCAGTTCTTC.

This chain links TRBV12-3 or TRBV12-4 with TRBJ2-2; D not certain. The V end was cut by 6 bases, the J end by 6 bases, with 8 bases between. CDR3 length equals 12 residues. DNA of the CDR3: TGTGCCAGCAGCACTGCCTCCGGGGAGCTGTTTTTT. It is translated as CASSTASGELFF.

This clonotype has a count of ten or more. V usage is TRBV12-3 or TRBV12-4 and J usage is TRBJ2-1; possible D gene TRBD1, 6 bases. CDR3 length equals 14 residues. Between the trimmed V and J ends, which lost 6 bases and 9 bases, there was a span of 18 bases. This CDR3 is CASSETQGISEQFF. The CDR3 DNA follows: TGTGCCAGCAGCGAAACCCAGGGGATTTCTGAGCAGTTCTTC.

This clonotype has at least ten counts. CDR3 in DNA: TGCGCCAGCAGTGAAAGCCTCAATGAGCAGTTCTTC. Translating it yields CASSESLNEQFF. This chain connects TRBV10-2 to TRBJ2-1; D unresolved. Per germline, CDR1 WSHSY and CDR2 SAAADI. The germline V and J ends were trimmed by 3 bases and 6 bases, with 6 bases remaining between them. The CDR3 runs 12 residues.

This clonotype was seen more than once but under ten times. The chain joins TRBV7-8 to TRBJ1-1; D perhaps matches TRBD1 (5 bases). The CDR3 has 13 residues. The V gene lost 3 bases and the J gene lost 8 bases, with 13 bases spanning the gap. CDR1 is SGHVS, CDR2 FQNEAQ, per germline. The CDR3 reads CASSFSLDREAFF. As DNA, the CDR3 is TGTGCCAGCAGCTTTAGTCTCGACAGAGAAGCTTTCTTT.

This clonotype has just a few counts. The chain joins TRBV12-3 or TRBV12-4 to TRBJ1-5; TRBD1 is a possible D gene (5 bases). The CDR3 has 14 residues. The germline V and J ends were trimmed by 3 bases and 6 bases, with 12 bases remaining between them. CDR3 protein: CASSFIQGGQPQHF. The CDR3 DNA follows: TGTGCCAGCAGTTTTATCCAGGGAGGTCAGCCCCAGCATTTT.

The chain uses TRBV4-3 and TRBJ2-1, with D tentatively TRBD1 (5 bases). The CDR3 has 16 amino acids. V lost 1 base and J lost 0, with 10 bases in between. Germline values: CDR1 LGHNA, CDR2 YSLEER. CDR3 nucleotides: TGCGCCAGCAGCCAAGGGGCAGGGCGCTCCTACAATGAGCAGTTCTTC. Translation: CASSQGAGRSYNEQFF.

The chain carries TRBV20-1 and TRBJ1-1; D unclear. CDR1 is DFQATT, CDR2 SNEGSKA, per germline (reference sequence). The germline V and J ends were trimmed by 5 bases and 1 base, with 11 bases remaining between them. This CDR3 has 13 residues. The CDR3 DNA follows: TGCAGTGCTTACCGGCAGGAGAACACTGAAGCTTTCTTT. Encoded protein: CSAYRQENTEAFF.

This clonotype has at least ten counts. The chain is built from TRBV20-1 and TRBJ2-5; tentatively, D is TRBD1 or TRBD2 (5 bases each). V was cut by 3 bases and J by 2 bases, with 7 bases left in between. This CDR3 is 12 amino acids long. CDR1 is DFQATT and CDR2 is SNEGSKA in the germline V gene (reference sequence). The CDR3 protein is CSASWGQETQYF. For the CDR3, the DNA is TGCAGTGCTAGCTGGGGGCAAGAGACCCAGTACTTC.

This clonotype was counted between two and nine times. The chain has TRBV7-2 and TRBJ1-1; a possible D gene is TRBD1 (5 bases). CDR1 and CDR2 (germline): SGHTA, FQGNSA. The CDR3 spans 15 residues. Trimming pared 2 bases from V and 3 bases from J, leaving 13 bases between. In nucleotides, the CDR3 is TGTGCCAGCAGCTTACGGGGGGGGGTGGACACTGAAGCTTTCTTT. Encoded protein: CASSLRGGVDTEAFF.

This rearrangement joins TRBV5-6 to TRBJ2-1; the match to TRBD1 covers 11 bases. V was clipped by 3 bases and J by 7 bases; unmatched bases: 6. Germline CDR1 reads SGHDT; CDR2 reads YYEEEE. This CDR3 is 15 amino acids long. CDR3 amino acids: CASSSRDRGGNEQFF. CDR3 sequence (DNA): TGTGCCAGCAGCTCCCGGGACAGGGGGGGAAATGAGCAGTTCTTC.

The chain recombines TRBV18 with TRBJ2-7; weak D call: TRBD1 (5 bases). The germline V gene encodes CDR1 KGHSH and CDR2 LQKENI. V was cut by 2 bases and J by 2 bases, with 10 bases left in between. CDR3 length: 14 residues. CDR3 sequence (DNA): TGTGCCAGCTCACCAGATTTACAGGCCTACGAGCAGTACTTC. Translated, it gives CASSPDLQAYEQYF.

This clonotype showed up just a few times. The rearrangement links TRBV5-1 to TRBJ1-2, with a tentative D call TRBD1 (5 bases). The V end lost 0 bases, the J end lost 4 bases, and 13 bases lay between the germline ends. This CDR3 has 15 residues. Germline V CDR1 and CDR2: SGHRS, YFSETQ. The CDR3 spells CASSLGDRFGYGYTF. CDR3 DNA sequence: TGCGCCAGCAGCTTGGGTGACAGATTCGGCTATGGCTACACCTTC.

The rearrangement uses TRBV12-3 or TRBV12-4 and TRBJ1-6, with 8 bases identical to TRBD1. The junction had 8 bases not matched to a gene; V was cut back by 5 bases and J by 11 bases. The CDR3 loop spans 14 amino acids. CDR3 bases: TGTGCCAGCAGTCTTCAGGGGGCTACGGCACCCCTCCACTTT. Protein: CASSLQGATAPLHF.